This TCR beta chain was retrieved from a study of blood T cell repertoires in COVID-19. Study-level information: T cells, B-cell-depleted T cells, or PBMCs provided the cDNA or gDNA that served as material.

Germline CDR1 and CDR2: SQVTM and ANQGSEA. The CDR3 loop spans 14 amino acids. V was shortened by 4 bases and J by 0 bases, with 12 bases between the two germline ends. In the authors' workflow: Using reference gene primer amplification, nucleated cell counts were estimated. TCRdb's copy holds only in-frame clones and misses some; the assay was immunoSEQ multiplex PCR. V and J calls and clone size are those listed in that table; D and trimming were worked out from the DNA. The table has some 260,000 clones, over 80% seen once. Sequencing was carried out using peripheral blood. The rearrangement links TRBV29-1 to TRBJ1-2; the D is unclear. The TCR comes from a woman in her 70s with COVID-19, enrolled during active disease. CDR3 loop: CSVVEIQANYGYTF. CDR3 in DNA: TGCAGCGTTGTAGAGATCCAGGCTAACTATGGCTACACCTTC. The variable domain in full, with the rest retrieved from reference TRBV29-1 and TRBJ1-2, is SAVISQKPSRDICQRGTSLTIQCQVDSQVTMMFWYRQQPGQSLTLIATANQGSEATYESGFVIDKFPISRPNLTFSTLTVSNMSPEDSSIYLCSVVEIQANYGYTFGSGTRLTVV.